The sequence of this T cell receptor beta chain was determined in a study of T cell responses to AZD1222 COVID-19 vaccine. Germline V gives CDR1 SGHTA, CDR2 FQGNSA. This CDR3 has 16 residues. V lost 7 bases and J lost 1, with 14 bases in between. Profiled with immunoSEQ multiplex PCR; TCRdb holds only in-frame clones, not every one. The profile shows approximately 200,000 clones, about 91% of them singletons. With regard to this clone: The target antigen is unknown.

General study results and limits: Unmutated regions of variants are reportedly targeted by nearly half of spike-specific TCRs. Increased Spike-specific TCR breadth and depth were observed after two AZD1222 doses.

V is TRBV7-2 and J is TRBJ1-6; a possible D gene is TRBD1 (5 bases). The source material was peripheral blood, sampled on day 0 of AZD1222 vaccination. This clonotype originated in an adult in good health. As DNA, the CDR3 is TGTGCCAGCACTTCGGGCAGGGCATCCTATAATTCACCCCTCCACTTT. Encoded protein: CASTSGRASYNSPLHF.